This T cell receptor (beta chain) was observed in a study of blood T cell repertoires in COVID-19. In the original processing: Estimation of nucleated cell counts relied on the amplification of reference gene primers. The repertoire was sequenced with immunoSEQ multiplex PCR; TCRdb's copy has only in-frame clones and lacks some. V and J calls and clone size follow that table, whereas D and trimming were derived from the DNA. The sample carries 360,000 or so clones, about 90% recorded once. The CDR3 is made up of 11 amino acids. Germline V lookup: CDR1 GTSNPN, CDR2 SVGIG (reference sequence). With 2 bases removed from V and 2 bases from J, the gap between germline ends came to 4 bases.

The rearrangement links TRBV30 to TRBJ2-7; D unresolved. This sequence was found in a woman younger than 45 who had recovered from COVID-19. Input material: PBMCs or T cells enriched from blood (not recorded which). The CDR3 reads CAWSLAYEQYF. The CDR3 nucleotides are TGTGCCTGGAGTTTAGCCTACGAGCAGTACTTC.